A single T cell receptor beta chain is shown here with its context. The antigen remains undetermined. The PCR made use of 60 Vbeta and 13 Jbeta primers. Produced via immunoSEQ multiplex PCR; TCRdb's table is partial and in-frame only. The sample carries roughly 100,000 clones, 75% to 90% recorded once. The data stem from a study of cytomegalovirus exposure and HLA in healthy donors. The V segment lost 4 bases and the J segment 5 bases; nucleotides outside the gene matches: 8. CDR3 length: 15 amino acids. Germline values: CDR1 MGHRA, CDR2 YSYEKL. Whole-study results and caveats: From TCR beta sequences, most subjects' HLA-A and HLA-B alleles were reportedly predicted accurately. A later look showed TCR association rates differing by HLA locus, highest for DRB1 and lowest for HLA-C. Among TCR sequences, most were rare, though some public TCRs appeared in many donors.

The source of this sequence is a man aged 25 to 40 in good health and CMV-seropositive. Sample: PBMCs. The gene calls are TRBV4-1 and TRBJ2-7; 10 nucleotides line up with TRBD1. CDR3 residues: CASSPRDRGFDEQYF. CDR3 sequence (DNA): TGCGCCAGCAGCCCTAGGGACAGGGGTTTCGACGAGCAGTACTTC.